The clone carrying this T cell receptor (beta chain) occurred a few times. In the authors' methods: Reference gene primers were amplified, and this amplification served to estimate nucleated cell counts. The table came from immunoSEQ multiplex PCR; TCRdb's copy has only in-frame clones and leaves some out. The V and J calls and clone size were taken over from that table, and D and trimming were inferred from the DNA. The sample records about 98,000 clones, roughly 86% being singletons. V was pared by 4 bases and J by 6 bases, with 4 bases of the junction left unmatched. CDR1 and CDR2 (germline): SGHNT, YYREEE (reference sequence). This CDR3 is built from 13 residues. The sample comes from a study of blood T cell repertoires in COVID-19. In the study overall: The origin of the acute and convalescent COVID-19 samples was the United States, Italy and Spain.

This rearrangement joins TRBV5-4 to TRBJ2-7; TRBD2 matches at 10 bases. The sequence was obtained from a man in his fifties with acute or convalescent COVID-19. The source material was peripheral blood. CDR3 nucleotides: TGTGCCAGCAGCCCCGGACTAGCGGTCGAGCAGTACTTC. It specifies CASSPGLAVEQYF.